This T cell receptor beta chain was identified in a study of T cells of healthy individuals. This clonotype was observed a handful of times. Per germline, CDR1 MGHRA and CDR2 YSYEKL. The CDR3 extends over 15 amino acids. V lost 0 bases and J lost 4, with 12 bases in between. TCRdb reprocessed the 5' RACE reads with MiXCR, giving one entry per CDR3 protein. The profile shows approximately 50,000 distinct CDR3 sequences, over 12% of them singletons. This receptor was obtained from a human donor in good health. The rearrangement links TRBV4-1 to TRBJ2-5; D unclear. The chain's CDR3 is CASSQDPGPRETQYF. The CDR3 nucleotides read TGCGCCAGCAGCCAAGATCCGGGCCCGAGAGAGACCCAGTACTTC.